Listed here are 24 T cell receptor beta chains from one sample, sequenced in a study of CD8+CD57+ T cells in acquired aplastic anemia. The use of genomic DNA as template underpinned the TCR beta VDJ and CDR3 profiling. MiXCR, applied by TCRdb to the reads, yields one record per CDR3 protein. The table has about 200,000 distinct CDR3 sequences, roughly 35% seen once; the top ten hold approximately 1.2%. Sequenced sample: sorted CD4+, CD8+, or CD8+CD57+ T cells (not recorded which) from PBMCs. These receptors all come from a human donor in good health, serving as a control.

A few counts support this clonotype. This may be a read error, as it is one base from a much larger clone. The chain is built from TRBV14 and TRBJ1-3; D is uncertain. The germline V gene has CDR1 SGHDN and CDR2 FVKESK. The CDR3 contains 16 residues. This chain's CDR3 is CASGQAPGAAGNTIYF. CDR3 bases: TGTGCCAGCGGCCAAGCCCCGGGAGCGGCTGGAAACACCATATATTTT. Combining the CDR3 with reference TRBV14 and TRBJ1-3 gives the whole variable domain EAGVTQFPSHSVIEKGQTVTLRCDPISGHDNLYWYRRVMGKEIKFLLHFVKESKQDESGMPNNRFLAERTGGTYSTLKVQPAELEDSGVYFCASGQAPGAAGNTIYFGEGSWLTVV.

This clonotype was counted a few times. This may be a read error: a much more frequent sequence differs by one nucleotide. This is likely a read error, given that the CDR3 carries no conserved phenylalanine or tryptophan at its end. The chain is built from TRBV29-1 and TRBJ2-3; D not resolved. CDR1 is SQVTM and CDR2 is ANQGSEA in the germline V gene. The V end lost 0 bases, the J end lost 3 bases, and 4 bases lay between the germline ends. The CDR3 spans 12 residues. CDR3: CSVEDSTDTQYS. CDR3 DNA: TGCAGCGTTGAAGATTCAACAGATACGCAGTATTCT.

This clonotype has ten or more counts. V usage is TRBV6-1 and J usage is TRBJ2-7; 14 bases agree with TRBD2. The ends lost 6 bases at V and 4 bases at J; junction bases unmatched: 5. CDR3 length: 15 amino acids. The germline gives CDR1 MNHNS, CDR2 SASEGT. The CDR3 DNA reads as TGTGCCAGCAGCCGACTAGCGGGGGGGCTGTACGAGCAGTACTTC. It specifies CASSRLAGGLYEQYF.

The chain combines TRBV2 with TRBJ1-5, with TRBD1 matching over 9 bases. V was pared by 7 bases and J by 10 bases, with 14 bases of the junction left unmatched. Germline V gives CDR1 SNHLY, CDR2 FYNNEI. The CDR3 has 15 residues. CDR3 DNA: TGTGCCAGCACCAGGGGGGACAGGGACAATCGTCCCCAGCATTTT. It specifies CASTRGDRDNRPQHF.

This clonotype was seen a few times. One end of the junction is discordant with germline, which a read error may explain. The rearrangement uses TRBV2 and TRBJ1-6; D is uncertain. The CDR3 is 14 residues long. The V gene's germline CDR1 is SNHLY and CDR2 FYNNEI. CDR3 coding DNA: TGTGCCAGCAGTGAACTGAATTATAATCCACCCCTCCACTTT. This gives the protein CASSELNYNPPLHF.

The V gene is TRBV25-1, the J gene TRBJ1-1; D not resolved. CDR1 MGHDK and CDR2 SYGVNS come from the germline V gene. Trimming stripped 4 bases from V and 1 base from J, with 13 bases between. The CDR3 covers 15 residues. The CDR3 here is CASSAKLAPNTEAFF. As DNA, the CDR3 is TGTGCCAGCAGTGCTAAATTAGCGCCGAACACTGAAGCTTTCTTT.

The chain links TRBV7-8 to TRBJ1-3; D is unresolved. The CDR3 is 11 residues long. V was pared by 7 bases and J by 8 bases, with 9 bases between. Germline CDR1 reads SGHVS; CDR2 reads FQNEAQ. The CDR3 DNA is TGTGCCAGCAACCTACAAGACACCATATATTTT. The encoded protein is CASNLQDTIYF.

This chain's CDR3 is CSAPFGPGSYNEQFF. The CDR3 coding sequence is TGCAGCGCACCTTTTGGTCCGGGCTCCTACAATGAGCAGTTCTTC. The rearrangement links TRBV29-1 to TRBJ2-1; no reliable D call. The CDR3 has 15 residues. Germline V gene lookup returns CDR1 SQVTM and CDR2 ANQGSEA. V was trimmed by 7 bases and J by 0 bases, leaving 16 bases between them.

Worth noting for this clonotype: One base away lies a much larger clone, so this may be a sequencing read error. The chain carries TRBV7-6 and TRBJ2-7; the D is unclear. The CDR3 is 13 residues long. Germline CDR1 is SGHVS and CDR2 is FNYEAQ. CDR3 in DNA: TGTTCCAGCAGTAGGGCCGCCTCCTACGAGCAGTACTTC. Encoded protein: CSSSRAASYEQYF.

The chain has TRBV20-1 and TRBJ2-1; maybe TRBD1 (5 bases). Trimming took 0 bases from V and 1 from J, leaving 13 bases between them. Germline CDR1 DFQATT, CDR2 SNEGSKA (reference sequence). This CDR3 is built from 16 residues. This CDR3 reads CSARDAGYISYNEQFF. In DNA, the CDR3 is TGCAGTGCTAGAGATGCAGGGTACATTTCCTACAATGAGCAGTTCTTC.

This clonotype was detected many times. V usage is TRBV24-1 and J usage is TRBJ1-2; D is possibly TRBD1 (5 bases). CDR1 and CDR2 from the germline V gene are KGHDR and SFDVKD. V shed 4 bases and J shed 8 bases, with 16 bases lying between them. CDR3 size: 14 residues. For the CDR3, the DNA is TGTGCCACCAGTGACGCCTTAACAGGATACGGCTACACCTTC. Protein sequence: CATSDALTGYGYTF.

This clonotype was counted at least ten times. The chain employs TRBV2 and TRBJ1-5; D unclear. V was trimmed by 1 base and J by 0 bases, leaving 10 bases between them. The CDR3 consists of 16 residues. The germline V gene has CDR1 SNHLY and CDR2 FYNNEI. In DNA, the CDR3 is TGTGCCAGCAGTGAAGTTACAGTACCTAGCAATCAGCCCCAGCATTTT. As protein: CASSEVTVPSNQPQHF.

This clonotype has a count of ten or more. The chain links TRBV10-3 to TRBJ1-1, with D hard to call. CDR3 length: 16 residues. Germline V gives CDR1 ENHRY, CDR2 SYGVKD. V gave up 0 bases and J gave up 4 bases, with 15 bases separating them. For the CDR3, the DNA is TGTGCCATCAGTGAGTCGAAAAGCGCGCTGGGCACTGAAGCTTTCTTT. Its protein is CAISESKSALGTEAFF.

This clonotype was counted at least ten times. The chain is built from TRBV5-5 and TRBJ1-2; D is unclear. The CDR3 consists of 15 residues. With 1 base removed from V and 0 bases from J, the gap between germline ends came to 10 bases. Per the germline V gene, CDR1 is SGHKS and CDR2 is YYEKEE (reference sequence). The CDR3 sequence: CASSLQGLANYGYTF. The CDR3, as DNA: TGTGCCAGCAGCTTGCAAGGTCTAGCTAACTATGGCTACACCTTC.

The sample holds many counts of this clonotype. The chain is built from TRBV20-1 and TRBJ1-1; unclear D gene. The CDR3 contains 14 residues. Trimming took off 3 bases at V and 1 base at J, with 12 bases between the two ends. Germline V gene sequence: CDR1 DFQATT, CDR2 SNEGSKA (reference sequence). The CDR3 protein is CSASLTVGNTEAFF. For the CDR3, the DNA is TGCAGTGCTAGTTTAACAGTAGGGAACACTGAAGCTTTCTTT.

This rearrangement joins TRBV7-9 to TRBJ1-3; 9 bases agree with TRBD1. This CDR3 is built from 16 residues. Germline loops: CDR1 SEHNR, CDR2 FQNEAQ (reference sequence). Germline trimming cut 4 bases from V and 3 bases from J; bases unmatched to any gene: 7. This CDR3 is CASSSHRGPSGNTIYF. The CDR3, as DNA: TGTGCCAGCAGCTCACACAGGGGGCCCAGTGGAAACACCATATATTTT.

This clonotype was seen repeatedly, ten times or more. The genes are TRBV4-1 and TRBJ1-2; possibly TRBD1 for D (5 bases). The V end lost 1 base, the J end lost 0 bases, and 9 bases lay between the germline ends. Germline CDR1 reads MGHRA; CDR2 reads YSYEKL. The CDR3 extends over 15 amino acids. The CDR3 DNA reads as TGCGCCAGCAGCCAAGTTCTACAGGCTAACTATGGCTACACCTTC. The encoded protein is CASSQVLQANYGYTF.

Many counts were recorded for this clonotype. J is TRBJ2-5 and V is TRBV14; 8 nucleotides match TRBD2. This CDR3 has 15 amino acids. V was clipped by 3 bases and J by 4 bases; unmatched bases: 7. Germline V CDR1 and CDR2: SGHDN, FVKESK. The CDR3 reads CASSHGGGRRETQYF. CDR3 nucleotide sequence: TGTGCCAGCAGCCACGGCGGGGGGCGTAGAGAGACCCAGTACTTC.

This clonotype came up a few times. This chain links TRBV5-4 with TRBJ1-1; D perhaps matches TRBD1 (5 bases). This CDR3 contains 14 residues. Germline CDR1 reads SGHNT; CDR2 reads YYREEE (reference sequence). Deletions cut 5 bases from V and 1 base from J, with 12 bases between. The CDR3 loop reads CASRAWDRNTEAFF. CDR3 DNA sequence: TGTGCCAGCAGAGCTTGGGACCGGAACACTGAAGCTTTCTTT.

With respect to this clonotype: The junction shows a germline mismatch at one end, possibly a read error. This sequence joins TRBV19 and TRBJ2-1; no clear D. Germline V gene lookup returns CDR1 LNHDA and CDR2 SQIVND (reference sequence). The CDR3 extends over 17 amino acids. The CDR3 region is CASSNVAGASSHNEQFF. The DNA for the CDR3 is TGTGCCAGTAGTAATGTCGCCGGCGCGAGCTCCCACAATGAGCAGTTCTTC. Full variable domain (remainder filled in from reference TRBV19 and TRBJ2-1): DGGITQSPKYLFRKEGQNVTLSCEQNLNHDAMYWYRQDPGQGLRLIYYSQIVNDFQKGDIAEGYSVSREKKESFPLTVTSAQKNPTAFYLCASSNVAGASSHNEQFFGPGTRLTVL.

This clonotype was observed a few times. The chain combines TRBV20-1 with TRBJ1-1, with D possibly matching TRBD1 (5 bases). V shed 7 bases and J shed 0 bases, with 30 bases lying between them. This CDR3 comprises 19 residues. From germline, CDR1 is DFQATT and CDR2 SNEGSKA (reference sequence). CDR3 coding DNA: TGCAGTGTTCTCCAACCGGGACTCGGCATTGGAGGGGTGAACACTGAAGCTTTCTTT. This codes for CSVLQPGLGIGGVNTEAFF.

Worth noting for this clonotype: An end of the junction differs from the germline gene, which may be a read error. The V call is TRBV24-1, the J call TRBJ2-3; TRBD1 might be the D (5 bases). This CDR3 is built from 14 residues. Germline V gives CDR1 KGHDR, CDR2 SFDVKD. CDR3 sequence (DNA): TGTGCCACCAGTGATCTCAAGGGGTCGGATACGCGGTATTTT. This codes for CATSDLKGSDTRYF.

This clonotype was counted only a few times. V is TRBV15 and J is TRBJ2-7, with 7 bases lining up with TRBD1. CDR3 length: 16 residues. The J segment lost 4 bases and the V segment lost 2 bases, leaving 11 bases of the junction unmatched. CDR1 and CDR2 from the germline V gene are LNHNV and YYDKDF (reference sequence). As DNA, the CDR3 is TGTGCCACCAGCAGACCCGGGACAGTCCTTACATACGAGCAGTACTTC. It encodes CATSRPGTVLTYEQYF.

This clonotype was observed many times. This chain joins TRBV20-1 and TRBJ2-7; TRBD2 matches 7 bases. Per germline, CDR1 DFQATT and CDR2 SNEGSKA (reference sequence). With V trimmed by 7 bases and J by 4 bases, 10 bases remained unmatched. The CDR3 spans 13 residues. The CDR3 loop is CSVYGRSGYEQYF. CDR3 bases: TGCAGTGTCTACGGGAGGTCGGGGTACGAGCAGTACTTC.